In this sample, the clone carrying this T cell receptor (beta chain) turned up many times. Germline V gene sequence: CDR1 SGHRS, CDR2 YFSETQ. V lost 5 bases, J lost 4 bases, and 1 base stayed unmatched. CDR3 length equals 14 residues. Amplification of TCR beta CDR3 regions used RNA as the template. The HTBI primer set was used in a first-round RT-PCR of the TCR CDR3. TCRdb processed the multiplex PCR reads anew with MiXCR; each CDR3 protein has one entry. The sample includes 400,000 to 450,000 distinct CDR3 sequences, about 14% of them seen just once. The sample originates from a study of T cells in Graves' hyperthyroidism and ophthalmopathy.

The chain joins TRBV5-1 to TRBJ1-6; 9 bases line up with TRBD1. Material: blood. This TCR came from a young man with Graves' ophthalmopathy. The CDR3 loop reads CASRGTGYNSPLHF. In DNA form, the CDR3 reads TGCGCCAGCAGGGGGACAGGGTATAATTCACCCCTCCACTTT.